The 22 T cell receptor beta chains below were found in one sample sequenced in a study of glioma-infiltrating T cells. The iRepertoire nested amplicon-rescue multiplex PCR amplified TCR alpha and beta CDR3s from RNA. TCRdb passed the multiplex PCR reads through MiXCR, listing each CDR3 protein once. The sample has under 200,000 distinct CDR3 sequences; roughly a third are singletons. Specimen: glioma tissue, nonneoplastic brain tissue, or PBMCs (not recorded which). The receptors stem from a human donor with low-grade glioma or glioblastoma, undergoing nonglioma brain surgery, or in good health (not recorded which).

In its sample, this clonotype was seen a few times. CDR3 amino acids: CASSPGQALYGYTF. CDR3 in DNA: TGTGCCAGCAGCCCCGGACAGGCTCTATATGGCTACACCTTC. V and J are TRBV7-9 and TRBJ1-2, with 7 bases identical to TRBD1. With V trimmed by 5 bases and J by 5 bases, 8 bases remained unmatched. CDR3 length: 14 amino acids. Germline-derived CDR1 and CDR2 are SEHNR and FQNEAQ (reference sequence). Full variable domain (outside the CDR3, taken from reference TRBV7-9 and TRBJ1-2): DTGVSQNPRHKITKRGQNVTFRCDPISEHNRLYWYRQTLGQGPEFLTYFQNEAQLEKSRLLSDRFSAERPKGSFSTLEIQRTEQGDSAMYLCASSPGQALYGYTFGSGTRLTVV.

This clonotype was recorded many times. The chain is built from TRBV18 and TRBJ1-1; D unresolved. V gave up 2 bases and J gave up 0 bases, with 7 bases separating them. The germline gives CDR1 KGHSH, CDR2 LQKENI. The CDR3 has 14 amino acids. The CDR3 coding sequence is TGTGCCAGCTCACCATCTACAGTGAACACTGAAGCTTTCTTT. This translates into CASSPSTVNTEAFF.

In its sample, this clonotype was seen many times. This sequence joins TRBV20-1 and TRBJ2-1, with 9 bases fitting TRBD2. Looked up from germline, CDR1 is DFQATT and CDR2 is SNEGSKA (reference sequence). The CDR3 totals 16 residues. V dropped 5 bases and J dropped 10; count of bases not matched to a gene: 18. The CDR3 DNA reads TGCAGTGCTGGACAACGGGGACTAGCCGGAATCGGCGAGCAGTTCTTC. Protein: CSAGQRGLAGIGEQFF.

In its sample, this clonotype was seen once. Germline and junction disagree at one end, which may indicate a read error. DNA for the CDR3: TGTACCTGGAGTGTCAATCTCGGTGGAAACACCATATATTTT. Its protein is CTWSVNLGGNTIYF. J is TRBJ1-3 and V is TRBV30; no definite D call. The CDR3 totals 14 residues. Germline V lookup: CDR1 GTSNPN, CDR2 SVGIG (reference sequence).

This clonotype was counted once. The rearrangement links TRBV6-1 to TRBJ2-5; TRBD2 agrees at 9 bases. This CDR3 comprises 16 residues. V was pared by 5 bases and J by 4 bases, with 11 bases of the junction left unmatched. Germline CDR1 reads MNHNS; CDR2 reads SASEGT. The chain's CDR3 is CASSSISGRQRETQYF. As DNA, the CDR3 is TGTGCCAGCAGTTCCATCAGCGGGAGGCAACGAGAGACCCAGTACTTC.

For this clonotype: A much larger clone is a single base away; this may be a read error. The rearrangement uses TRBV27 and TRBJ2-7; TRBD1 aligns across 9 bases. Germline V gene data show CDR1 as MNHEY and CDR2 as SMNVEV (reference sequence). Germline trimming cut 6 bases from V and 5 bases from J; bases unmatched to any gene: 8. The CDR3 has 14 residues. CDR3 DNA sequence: TGTGCCAGCAGACCGGGACAGGGCCTCAACGAGCAGTACTTC. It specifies CASRPGQGLNEQYF.

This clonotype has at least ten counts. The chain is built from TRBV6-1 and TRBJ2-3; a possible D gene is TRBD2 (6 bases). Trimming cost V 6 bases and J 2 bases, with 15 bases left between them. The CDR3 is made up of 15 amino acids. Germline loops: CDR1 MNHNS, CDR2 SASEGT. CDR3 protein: CASSPPGLTTDTQYF. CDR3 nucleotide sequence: TGTGCCAGCAGCCCCCCGGGACTCACCACAGATACGCAGTATTTT.

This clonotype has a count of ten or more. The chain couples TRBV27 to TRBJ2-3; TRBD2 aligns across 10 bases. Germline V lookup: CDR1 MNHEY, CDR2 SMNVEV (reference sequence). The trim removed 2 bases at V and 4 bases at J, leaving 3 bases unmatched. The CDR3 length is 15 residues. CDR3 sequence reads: CASSLTAGGPDTQYF. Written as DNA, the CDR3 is TGTGCCAGCAGTTTAACAGCGGGAGGGCCAGATACGCAGTATTTT.

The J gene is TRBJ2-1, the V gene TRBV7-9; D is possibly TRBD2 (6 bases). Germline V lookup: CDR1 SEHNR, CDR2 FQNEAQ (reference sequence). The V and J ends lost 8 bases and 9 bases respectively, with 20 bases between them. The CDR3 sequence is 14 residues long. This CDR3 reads CASSASVDFSEQFF. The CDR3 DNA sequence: TGTGCCAGCTCGGCTAGCGTGGACTTCAGTGAGCAGTTCTTC.

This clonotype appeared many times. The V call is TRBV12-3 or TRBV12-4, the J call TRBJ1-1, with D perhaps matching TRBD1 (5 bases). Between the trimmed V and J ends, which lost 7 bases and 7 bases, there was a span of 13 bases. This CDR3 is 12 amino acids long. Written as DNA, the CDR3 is TGTGCCAGCACCGAGGGGTCTCTTGAAGCTTTCTTT. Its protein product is CASTEGSLEAFF.

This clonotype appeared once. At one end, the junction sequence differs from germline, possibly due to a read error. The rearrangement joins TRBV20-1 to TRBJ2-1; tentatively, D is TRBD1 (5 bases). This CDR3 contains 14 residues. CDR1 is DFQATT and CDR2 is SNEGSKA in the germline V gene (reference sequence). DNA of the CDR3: TGCAGGGCTAGTAGGGGCAGCTCATACAATGAGCAGTTCTTC. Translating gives CRASRGSSYNEQFF.

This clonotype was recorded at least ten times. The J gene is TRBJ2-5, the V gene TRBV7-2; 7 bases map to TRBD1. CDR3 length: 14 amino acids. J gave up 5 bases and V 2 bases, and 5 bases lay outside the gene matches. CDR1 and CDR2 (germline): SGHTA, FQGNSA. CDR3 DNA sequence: TGTGCCAGCAGCTTACAACAGGGGCGCGAGACCCAGTACTTC. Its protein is CASSLQQGRETQYF.

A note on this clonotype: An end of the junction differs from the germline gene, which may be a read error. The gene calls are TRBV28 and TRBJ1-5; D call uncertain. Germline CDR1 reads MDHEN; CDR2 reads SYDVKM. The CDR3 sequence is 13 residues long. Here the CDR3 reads CLTCILGNHPQHF. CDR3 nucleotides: TGTTTAACATGTATCTTAGGCAATCATCCCCAGCATTTT.

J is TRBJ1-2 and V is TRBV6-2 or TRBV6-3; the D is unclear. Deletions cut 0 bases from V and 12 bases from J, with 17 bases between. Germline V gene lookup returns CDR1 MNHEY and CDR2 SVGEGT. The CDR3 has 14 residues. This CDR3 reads CASSYSKGNYGDTF. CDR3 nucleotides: TGTGCCAGCAGTTACTCAAAGGGAAACTATGGTGACACCTTC.

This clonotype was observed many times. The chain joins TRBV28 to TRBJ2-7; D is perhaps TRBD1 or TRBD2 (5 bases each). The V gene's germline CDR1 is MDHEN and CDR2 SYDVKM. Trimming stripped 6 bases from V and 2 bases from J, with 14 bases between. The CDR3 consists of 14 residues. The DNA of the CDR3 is TGTGCCAGCAGGTCCGGGGCCTCGGCCTACGAGCAGTACTTC. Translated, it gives CASRSGASAYEQYF.

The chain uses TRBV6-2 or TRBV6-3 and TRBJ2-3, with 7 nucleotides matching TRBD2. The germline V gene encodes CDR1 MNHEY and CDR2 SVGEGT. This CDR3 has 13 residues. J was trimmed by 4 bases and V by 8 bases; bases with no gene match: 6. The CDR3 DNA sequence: TGTGCCAGCGGAGGGGAGGGACCAGATACGCAGTATTTT. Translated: CASGGEGPDTQYF.

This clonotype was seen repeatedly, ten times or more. The CDR3 DNA reads TGTGCCAGCAGCCCCCCCACAGGGGTGAACACTGAAGCTTTCTTT. Protein sequence: CASSPPTGVNTEAFF. The rearrangement uses TRBV6-2 or TRBV6-3 and TRBJ1-1, with TRBD1 matching over 7 bases. The J segment lost 0 bases and the V segment lost 6 bases, leaving 7 bases of the junction unmatched. The germline V gene has CDR1 MNHEY and CDR2 SVGEGT. The CDR3 is 15 amino acids.

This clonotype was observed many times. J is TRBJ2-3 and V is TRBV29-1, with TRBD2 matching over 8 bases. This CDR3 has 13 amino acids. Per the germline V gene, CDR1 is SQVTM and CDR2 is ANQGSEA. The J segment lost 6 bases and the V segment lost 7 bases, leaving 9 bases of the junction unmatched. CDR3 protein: CSGLAGSSDTQYF. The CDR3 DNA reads TGCAGCGGATTAGCGGGATCCTCCGATACGCAGTATTTT.

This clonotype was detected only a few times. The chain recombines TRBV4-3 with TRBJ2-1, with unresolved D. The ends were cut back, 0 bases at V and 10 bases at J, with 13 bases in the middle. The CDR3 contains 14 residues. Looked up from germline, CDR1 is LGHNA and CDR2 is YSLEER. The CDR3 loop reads CASSQDQPVGEQFF. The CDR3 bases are TGCGCCAGCAGCCAAGATCAGCCGGTAGGGGAGCAGTTCTTC.

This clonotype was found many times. The CDR3, as DNA: TGTGCCAGCAGTTACCGCGGGGGGTTCAATGAGCAGTTCTTC. It codes for CASSYRGGFNEQFF. The chain combines TRBV6-2 or TRBV6-3 with TRBJ2-1; TRBD2 matches at 8 bases. The CDR3 length is 14 residues. After removal of 2 bases from V and 6 bases from J, the junction contained 3 bases not matched to a gene. The germline V gene encodes CDR1 MNHEY and CDR2 SVGEGT.

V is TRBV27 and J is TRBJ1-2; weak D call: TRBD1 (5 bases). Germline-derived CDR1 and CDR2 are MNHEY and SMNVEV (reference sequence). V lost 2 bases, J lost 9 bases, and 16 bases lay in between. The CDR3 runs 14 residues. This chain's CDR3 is CASSLGSGTACYTF. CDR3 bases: TGTGCCAGCAGTTTAGGCTCCGGGACTGCGTGCTACACCTTC.

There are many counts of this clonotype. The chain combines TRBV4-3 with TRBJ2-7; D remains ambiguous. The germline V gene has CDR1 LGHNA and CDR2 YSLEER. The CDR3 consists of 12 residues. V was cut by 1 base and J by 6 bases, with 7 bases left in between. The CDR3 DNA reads TGCGCCAGCAGCCAAGGCTTGGGCGAGCAGTACTTC. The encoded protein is CASSQGLGEQYF.